This passage covers 3 T cell receptor beta chains from one sample sequenced in a study of T cell repertoires in cytomegalovirus infection. TCRdb called the reads again in MiXCR, with one record for every CDR3 protein. The sample records roughly 990,000 distinct CDR3 sequences, roughly a third being singletons. No antigen is known for these receptors. Sequencing used cultured CD8+ T cells from PBMCs, obtained from culture after CMV antigen stimulation. These receptors originate from a human donor in good health (CMV status not recorded). Some clones in this sample may be carry-over from other donors' samples.

The chain recombines TRBV7-3 with TRBJ2-5; perhaps TRBD2 as D (6 bases). The germline gives CDR1 SGHTA, CDR2 FQGTGA. V lost 5 bases, J lost 3 bases, and 16 bases lay in between. This CDR3 has 15 amino acids. Written as DNA, the CDR3 is TGTGCCAGCAGCCTGACGGGGACTGTTAAAGAGACCCAGTACTTC. It translates to CASSLTGTVKETQYF.

This clonotype was seen a single time. The J gene is TRBJ2-5, the V gene TRBV15, with 10 bases matching TRBD1. The CDR3 runs to 13 residues. V lost 8 bases, J lost 5 bases, and 5 bases stayed unmatched. In germline, CDR1 is LNHNV, CDR2 YYDKDF (reference sequence). The CDR3 DNA sequence: TGTGCCACCCGGGACAGGGGTTTGGAGACCCAGTACTTC. It is translated as CATRDRGLETQYF. Full variable domain (outside the CDR3, taken from reference TRBV15 and TRBJ2-5): DAMVIQNPRYQVTQFGKPVTLSCSQTLNHNVMYWYQQKSSQAPKLLFHYYDKDFNNEADTPDNFQSRRPNTSFCFLDIRSPGLGDTAMYLCATRDRGLETQYFGPGTRLLVL.

Comments on this clonotype: This may stem from a read error, because a much larger clone lies one nucleotide away. This chain joins TRBV7-9 and TRBJ2-7; either TRBD1 or TRBD2 may supply D (5 bases each). V lost 4 bases, J lost 3 bases, and 10 bases lay in between. Germline lookup yields CDR1 SEHNR and CDR2 FQNEAQ (reference sequence). The CDR3 length is 13 residues. CDR3 nucleotides: TGTGCCAGCAGCTCCGGGACGGTCTACGAGCAGTACGTC. It specifies CASSSGTVYEQYV.